A selection of T cell receptor beta chains follows, all from one sample in a study of T cell responses to AZD1222 COVID-19 vaccine. The data were produced by immunoSEQ multiplex PCR, yet TCRdb's version contains in-frame clones alone and is incomplete. The table lists some 150,000 clones, 88% of them singletons. The input for sequencing was peripheral blood, taken 28 days after the second dose of the MenACWY control vaccine. The origin of the receptors is an adult who received the MenACWY meningococcal vaccine as a control. The CDR3 runs from the conserved cysteine through the conserved F or W. The order of the fields is J gene, clone size, D gene, V gene, CDR3 length, CDR3 DNA, CDR3 protein. The D gene is left open where the match is weak. The size field is filled for only some rows; it gives once, few, many or a size class.

>TRBJ1-3|NA|NA|TRBV4-1|18
TGCGCCAGCAGCCAAGTCCGCCGGGGCGCCGGCTCTGGAAACACCATATATTTT
CASSQVRRGAGSGNTIYF
>TRBJ2-7|NA|NA|TRBV4-1|18
TGCGCCAGCAGCCGTAAAATAGCGAGTACAGAGAGCTCCTACGAGCAGTACTTC
CASSRKIASTESSYEQYF
>TRBJ1-5|NA|NA|TRBV27|15
TGTGCCAGCAGTTCCGGACGGTTGGGGAATCAGCCCCAGCATTTT
CASSSGRLGNQPQHF
>TRBJ2-3|NA|NA|TRBV11-3|11
TGTGCCAGCAGCCTCTTGGATACGCAGTATTTT
CASSLLDTQYF
>TRBJ1-2|NA|NA|TRBV28|14
TGTGCCAGCAGTTCCTCGGGAGGGATCTATGGCTACACCTTC
CASSSSGGIYGYTF
>TRBJ2-3|NA|NA|TRBV13|12
TGTGCCAGCAGCTTAAAACGAGATACGCAGTATTTT
CASSLKRDTQYF
>TRBJ1-4|NA|NA|TRBV19|17
TGTGCCAGTAGTATACCGGCGGATCCAGCTCAAAATGAAAAACTGTTTTTT
CASSIPADPAQNEKLFF
>TRBJ2-3|NA|NA|TRBV12-1|17
TGTGCCAGCAGCCCCAGGGTTAGTAGCGGGAGCCAAGATACGCAGTATTTT
CASSPRVSSGSQDTQYF
>TRBJ2-3|NA|NA|TRBV6-5|15
TGTGCCAGCAGTTACCGTGGCGGAAGCACAGATACGCAGTATTTT
CASSYRGGSTDTQYF
>TRBJ1-1|NA|TRBD1|TRBV18|17
TGTGCCAGCTCACCATCTTTGAGGGGACAGGGGATCACTGAAGCTTTCTTT
CASSPSLRGQGITEAFF
>TRBJ1-1|NA|NA|TRBV7-3|13
TGTGCCAGCAGCTTAGGCAGCATCACTGAAGCTTTCTTT
CASSLGSITEAFF
>TRBJ1-1|NA|TRBD1|TRBV6-2/TRBV6-3|18
TGTGCCAGCAGTTACCCGCGATCGAAACAGGGGTGGGAGACTGAAGCTTTCTTT
CASSYPRSKQGWETEAFF
>TRBJ1-2|NA|NA|TRBV19|13
TGTGCCAGTACCGAATCGGGGAACTATGGCTACACCTTC
CASTESGNYGYTF
>TRBJ1-1|NA|NA|TRBV3-1/TRBV3-2|15
TGTGCCAGCAGCCTCGTCGGGGCAGGGGACACTGAAGCTTTCTTT
CASSLVGAGDTEAFF
>TRBJ1-1|once|NA|TRBV18|16
TGTGCCAGCTCACCAGACAGCCCGACGGTGAACACTGAAGCTTTCTTT
CASSPDSPTVNTEAFF
>TRBJ1-5|NA|NA|TRBV4-1|18
TGCGCCAGCAGCCAAGAGATAAGGGGAGGGGGTAGCAATCAGCCCCAGCATTTT
CASSQEIRGGGSNQPQHF
>TRBJ1-4|NA|NA|TRBV29-1|12
TGCAGCGTTGCACAGGATAATGAAAAACTGTTTTTT
CSVAQDNEKLFF
>TRBJ2-1|NA|NA|TRBV20-1|14
TGCAGTGCTAGTTTACGACGGAGGGGCAATGAGCAGTTCTTC
CSASLRRRGNEQFF
>TRBJ1-4|NA|NA|TRBV7-9|13
TGTGCCAGCAGCTTTGGGCAGGGAGGAAAACTGTTTTTT
CASSFGQGGKLFF
>TRBJ2-7|NA|TRBD2|TRBV10-3|18
TGTGCCATCAGTGACTCGACTAGCGGAACCCTGAGCTCCTACGAGCAGTACTTC
CAISDSTSGTLSSYEQYF
>TRBJ2-3|NA|NA|TRBV7-3|12
TGTGCCAGCAGCTCCCCGGGAGATACGCAGTATTTT
CASSSPGDTQYF
>TRBJ1-6|NA|NA|TRBV18|16
TGTGCCAGCTCACAAATGGGGATTGGAAAAAATTCACCCCTCCACTTT
CASSQMGIGKNSPLHF
>TRBJ2-5|NA|TRBD1|TRBV5-6|15
TGTGCCAGCAGCTTGGACAGGGGGAGAGGAGAGACCCAGTACTTC
CASSLDRGRGETQYF
>TRBJ2-5|NA|NA|TRBV6-2/TRBV6-3|14
TGTGCCAGCAGTTATATTTCTAGCACTCAGACCCAGTACTTC
CASSYISSTQTQYF
>TRBJ2-1|NA|NA|TRBV5-6|15
TGTGCCAGCAGCTGGGAGGGGGTTGGCTACAATGAGCAGTTCTTC
CASSWEGVGYNEQFF
>TRBJ2-3|NA|TRBD2|TRBV4-1|15
TGCGCCAGCAGCCAAGCTTACGGTAGCGGGGCGGGAGCATATTTT
CASSQAYGSGAGAYF
>TRBJ1-1|NA|NA|TRBV23-1|12
TGCGCCAGCAGTCCCGCGTCCTACGAAGCTTTCTTT
CASSPASYEAFF
>TRBJ2-5|NA|NA|TRBV2|11
TGTGCCAGCAGTGATCGGGCGACCCAGTACTTC
CASSDRATQYF
>TRBJ2-1|once|TRBD2|TRBV5-4|16
TGTGCCAGCAGCATGACCGGGACTAGCGACTACAATGAGCAGTTCTTC
CASSMTGTSDYNEQFF
>TRBJ1-4|NA|NA|TRBV5-6|14
TGTGCCAGCAGCGGCGACAGGAGAGATGAAAAACTGTTTTTT
CASSGDRRDEKLFF
>TRBJ1-4|NA|TRBD1|TRBV28|18
TGTGCCAGCACCTTATACGGGACAGGGAAGGGTCGCAATGAAAAACTGTTTTTT
CASTLYGTGKGRNEKLFF
>TRBJ1-5|NA|TRBD1|TRBV12-3/TRBV12-4|13
TGTGCCAGCAGGGGGACAGGGAGCCAGCCCCAGCATTTT
CASRGTGSQPQHF
>TRBJ1-2|NA|NA|TRBV18|13
TGTGCCAGCTCACCGCGGGACAACTATGGCTACACCTTC
CASSPRDNYGYTF
>TRBJ1-1|NA|NA|TRBV7-8|13
TGTGCCAGCAGCCGGTACACGACGCCCGAAGCTTTCTTT
CASSRYTTPEAFF
>TRBJ2-1|NA|TRBD2|TRBV28|16
TGTGCCAGCAGTTTGGTCCCTAGCGGGGGTCGGAATGAGCAGTTCTTC
CASSLVPSGGRNEQFF
>TRBJ2-7|NA|NA|TRBV2|12
TGTGCCAGCAGCGTTACTAGTCGCGAGCAGTACTTC
CASSVTSREQYF
>TRBJ1-4|NA|NA|TRBV4-2|16
TGTGCCAGCAGCCAAGAAGGTGCCATAGACTATGAAAAACTGTTTTTT
CASSQEGAIDYEKLFF
>TRBJ1-3|NA|NA|TRBV7-9|15
TGTGCCAGCAGCTTTGGTGAGCGGGCTGGAAACACCATATATTTT
CASSFGERAGNTIYF
>TRBJ2-1|NA|TRBD2|TRBV11-3|17
TGTGCCAGCAGCCTTTCTTTAGCGGGAGCAGCCTACAATGAGCAGTTCTTC
CASSLSLAGAAYNEQFF
>TRBJ1-5|NA|NA|TRBV11-3|16
TGTGCCAGCAGCTTACCTTTTGGAGGGGGTGCTCAGCCCCAGCATTTT
CASSLPFGGGAQPQHF
>TRBJ2-5|NA|TRBD2|TRBV3-1/TRBV3-2|16
TGTGCCAGCAGCCAAGAGCTAGCGGGGGATCTGTTGACCCAGTACTTC
CASSQELAGDLLTQYF
>TRBJ1-6|NA|NA|TRBV4-3|15
TGCGCCAGCAGCCAAGAGTTTGGAAAGAATTCACCCCTCCACTTT
CASSQEFGKNSPLHF
>TRBJ1-6|NA|NA|TRBV25-1|12
TGTGCCAGCAGTGTCTCGGGTTCACCCCTCCACTTT
CASSVSGSPLHF
>TRBJ2-7|NA|TRBD2|TRBV4-1|16
TGCGCCAGCAGCCAATCCCCCGGGGGGATCGCCTACGAGCAGTACTTC
CASSQSPGGIAYEQYF
>TRBJ1-1|NA|NA|TRBV7-2|15
TGTGCCAGCAGCTTAGCGGTCCCCTCAGGGACTGAAGCTTTCTTT
CASSLAVPSGTEAFF
>TRBJ2-5|NA|NA|TRBV15|16
TGTGCCACCAGCAGAGCTTCCACGCGGGAACAAGAGACCCAGTACTTC
CATSRASTREQETQYF
>TRBJ2-2|NA|NA|TRBV7-3|13
TGTGCCAGCAGCCCGACGAACACCGGGGAGCTGTTTTTT
CASSPTNTGELFF
>TRBJ1-5|NA|TRBD1|TRBV6-6|13
TGTGCCAGCAGTTGGGACAGAAGCCAGCCCCAGCATTTT
CASSWDRSQPQHF
>TRBJ1-2|once|NA|TRBV27|15
TGTGCCAGCAGTGCCGGTCCCGGGACATTAACTGGCTACACCTTC
CASSAGPGTLTGYTF
>TRBJ1-4|NA|TRBD1|TRBV30|14
TGTGCCTGGAGTGGGGGACAGGGGGCTGAAAAACTGTTTTTT
CAWSGGQGAEKLFF
>TRBJ2-7|NA|TRBD1|TRBV18|14
TGTGCCAGCTCACCACCGGGGGACAGCTACGAGCAGTACTTC
CASSPPGDSYEQYF
>TRBJ2-1|NA|TRBD1|TRBV5-1|15
TGCGCCAGCAGCTTAGGGACAGGGTCGTACAATGAGCAGTTCTTC
CASSLGTGSYNEQFF
>TRBJ2-2|once|TRBD1|TRBV9|15
TGTGCCAGCAGCGTGGCAGGGGGCAGGACCGGGGAGCTGTTTTTT
CASSVAGGRTGELFF
>TRBJ1-1|NA|NA|TRBV11-3|13
TGTGCCAGCAGCCTCTTGTTCGACGGGCTAGCTTTCTTT
CASSLLFDGLAFF
>TRBJ2-7|NA|NA|TRBV6-5|16
TGTGCCAGCAGTTACTCGTGGTCGGGGAGCTCCTACGAGCAGTACTTC
CASSYSWSGSSYEQYF